This T cell receptor beta chain was captured in a study of blood T cell repertoires in COVID-19 (dated by TCRdb to the early 2020s). For the study in its entirety: Samples covering the acute and convalescent phases of COVID-19 were provided by collaborators in the United States, Italy and Spain. The prospective study material was composed of cDNA or gDNA derived from T cells, B-cell-depleted T cells, or PBMCs. Deeply sampled blood TCRbeta repertoires from subjects exposed to, actively infected with, or recovered from COVID-19 were included in the dataset. A freely available public database, intended as a resource for researchers studying the immune response to SARS-CoV-2, is where the repertoires were released. Samples were obtained from the ongoing ImmuneRACE study (first 160 participants) and from 1,200 or so subjects provided by 6 global collaborators. A de-identified subject ID, COVID-19 status, age in years and sex were almost always included in the sample metadata. Where available, HLA class I and class II types were obtained from metadata supplied by the sample provider rather than from assay-based typing.

Each collaborating institution followed its own protocols to collect whole blood in K2EDTA tubes. Collaborator samples were shipped for TCRbeta analysis as frozen whole blood, isolated PBMCs, or DNA extracted from either sample type. TCRbeta CDR3 regions were amplified from genomic DNA by means of the immunoSEQ Assay, a bias-controlled multiplex PCR. The original methods were these. Nucleated cell counts per sample were estimated from amplification of reference gene primers within the assay. To quantify the absolute abundance of each unique TCRbeta CDR3 rearrangement, sequence reads were collapsed and filtered. For each sample, productive Simpson clonality was calculated as the square root of Simpson's diversity index over productive rearrangements. TCRdb limited this immuneACCESS table to in-frame rearrangements with V and J called. A share of clones is missing; checked studies link under half to unresolved V genes, and the rest is unexplained. V, J and clone size reflect that table, while D and trimming were determined from the DNA. For this sample the table gives 140,000 or so clones, of which 75% to 85% were detected only once. The top ten constitute less than 5% of the sample.

V gives up 0 bases and J gives up 0 bases, and the segment between their germline ends measures 7 bases. The CDR3 sequence holds 14 residues, the cysteine and phenylalanine included. CDR3 DNA only is kept here, 42 bases in frame from base 1. What the study reported, not specific to this receptor: The amount of clinical and demographic metadata varied by source and participant and was provided uncurated.

On this clone itself: Its antigen is unknown. The record has no base qualities; no much larger clone is one base away.

The chain is made from TRBV5-3 and TRBJ2-7, with a weak D call of TRBD2 (5 bases match). TRBV5-3 is known as an ORF, though its function is uncertain. This TCR came from a woman older than 75 with acute or convalescent COVID-19. Sample: peripheral blood. The encoded CDR3 is CARSLGRSSYEQYF. The DNA reads as follows: TGTGCCAGAAGCTTGGGGAGGAGCTCCTACGAGCAGTACTTC.